These 26 T cell receptor beta chains were sequenced from one sample in a study of spatial heterogeneity in lung cancer. TCRdb processed the 5' RACE reads anew with MiXCR; each CDR3 protein has one entry. Seen here are about 85,000 distinct CDR3 sequences, approximately 20% observed once, and the top ten hold about 6.8%. As for time point: sample taken at primary tumor resection. Whole RNA from tumor, nontumor lung or frozen PBMC was sequenced unsorted. Source: PBMCs, taken at surgery. The receptors originated from a male donor with early-stage non-small cell lung cancer.

This rearrangement joins TRBV5-1 to TRBJ2-3, with a tentative D call TRBD1 (5 bases). Germline loops: CDR1 SGHRS, CDR2 YFSETQ. This CDR3 comprises 14 residues. The V end was cut by 0 bases, the J end by 6 bases, with 11 bases between. The CDR3 spells CASSLGGPADTQYF. In DNA form, the CDR3 reads TGCGCCAGCAGCTTGGGGGGCCCGGCGGATACGCAGTATTTT.

V is TRBV28 and J is TRBJ1-6; D not resolved. CDR1 is MDHEN, CDR2 SYDVKM, per germline. The CDR3 length is 15 residues. V dropped 3 bases and J dropped 10 bases, with 16 bases sitting between them. CDR3 nucleotides: TGTGCCAGCAGTTTTTCCGGGAGCAGTGGATCACCCCTCCACTTT. This codes for CASSFSGSSGSPLHF.

This clonotype was seen a handful of times. The rearrangement links TRBV5-6 to TRBJ2-5; perhaps TRBD2 as D (5 bases). Germline V CDR1 and CDR2: SGHDT, YYEEEE. The V gene lost 0 bases and the J gene lost 5 bases, with 8 bases spanning the gap. This CDR3 is built from 13 residues. The chain's CDR3 is CASSLGRRETQYF. CDR3 DNA: TGTGCCAGCAGCTTGGGTCGGAGGGAGACCCAGTACTTC.

This clonotype was picked up a small number of times. The chain carries TRBV20-1 and TRBJ1-4, with D maybe TRBD1 (6 bases). V was cut by 6 bases and J by 6 bases, with 17 bases left in between. Germline CDR1 is DFQATT and CDR2 is SNEGSKA (reference sequence). CDR3 length: 14 amino acids. The CDR3 loop is CSADRQAAHEKLFF. CDR3 bases: TGCAGTGCCGACAGACAGGCCGCGCATGAAAAACTGTTTTTT.

As for this clonotype: Mismatch with germline at one junction end may stem from a read error. The chain carries TRBV7-2 and TRBJ1-5; 7 bases line up with TRBD1. Germline CDR1 reads SGHTA; CDR2 reads FQGNSA. This CDR3 is 14 amino acids long. The CDR3: CVSSATGSNQPQHF. The CDR3 bases are TGTGTCAGCAGCGCGACAGGGAGCAATCAGCCCCAGCATTTT.

This clonotype has only a few counts. This chain connects TRBV6-1 to TRBJ1-5, with D possibly matching TRBD1 (6 bases). V was trimmed by 0 bases and J by 10 bases, leaving 16 bases between them. Germline V gene lookup returns CDR1 MNHNS and CDR2 SASEGT. The CDR3 loop spans 15 amino acids. The CDR3 DNA reads as TGTGCCAGCAGTGAAGCAGGGGGGGCTTCTTCTCCCCAGCATTTT. This sequence encodes CASSEAGGASSPQHF.

The rearrangement joins TRBV24-1 to TRBJ2-3; 10 positions agree with TRBD2. CDR3 length equals 17 residues. Germline V gene data show CDR1 as KGHDR and CDR2 as SFDVKD. Losses at the gene ends were 5 bases for V and 8 bases for J; bases not matched to a gene: 15. CDR3 in amino acids: CATSGPTAGGGGRTQYF. CDR3 coding DNA: TGTGCCACCAGTGGCCCCACAGCGGGAGGGGGCGGACGTACGCAGTATTTT.

CDR3 region: CASSFTRTDTQYF. Written as DNA, the CDR3 is TGCGCCAGCAGCTTTACACGCACAGATACGCAGTATTTT. The chain uses TRBV5-1 and TRBJ2-3; unclear D gene. This CDR3 is built from 13 residues. V lost 2 bases to trimming and J lost 1 base, with 5 bases between them. The germline gives CDR1 SGHRS, CDR2 YFSETQ.

This clonotype was seen at least ten times. This rearrangement joins TRBV7-9 to TRBJ2-7; 9 nucleotides align to TRBD2. Germline CDR1 is SEHNR and CDR2 is FQNEAQ (reference sequence). V lost 5 bases to trimming and J lost 5 bases; unmatched junction nucleotides: 10. The CDR3 length is 15 residues. This CDR3 reads CASSERGAENDEQYF. In DNA, the CDR3 is TGTGCCAGCAGCGAGCGGGGGGCGGAAAATGACGAGCAGTACTTC.

The chain combines TRBV20-1 with TRBJ1-1, with 10 bases lining up with TRBD1. The CDR3 loop spans 16 amino acids. The junction had 9 bases not matched to a gene; V was cut back by 0 bases and J by 5 bases. Germline loops: CDR1 DFQATT, CDR2 SNEGSKA (reference sequence). The CDR3 spells CSARDQGTGAGTEAFF. The DNA of the CDR3 is TGCAGTGCTAGAGATCAGGGGACAGGGGCTGGGACTGAAGCTTTCTTT.

The chain links TRBV20-1 to TRBJ2-3; possible D gene TRBD2, 6 bases. Per germline, CDR1 DFQATT and CDR2 SNEGSKA (reference sequence). V was pared by 3 bases and J by 5 bases, with 12 bases between. This CDR3 has 13 amino acids. The CDR3 sequence: CSASAGKGDTQYF. As DNA, the CDR3 is TGCAGTGCTAGTGCGGGAAAGGGAGATACGCAGTATTTT.

The rearrangement links TRBV12-3 or TRBV12-4 to TRBJ1-5; D unresolved. CDR3 length: 17 amino acids. Trimming pared 4 bases from V and 0 bases from J, leaving 16 bases between. The DNA of the CDR3 is TGTGCCAGCAGTTCTAGACACGATACCTATAGCAATCAGCCCCAGCATTTT. Amino acid sequence: CASSSRHDTYSNQPQHF.

The chain uses TRBV20-1 and TRBJ2-3; 8 bases line up with TRBD2. V shed 3 bases and J 4 bases; nucleotides not matched to a gene: 6. Germline V gene lookup returns CDR1 DFQATT and CDR2 SNEGSKA (reference sequence). This CDR3 has 14 amino acids. CDR3 nucleotides: TGCAGTGCTAGTGGCGGGAGGACCGCAGATACGCAGTATTTT. Amino acids: CSASGGRTADTQYF.

The table lists this clonotype with a few counts. The rearrangement links TRBV10-3 to TRBJ2-3; possible D gene TRBD1, 6 bases. Trimming took off 6 bases at V and 5 bases at J, with 9 bases between the two ends. The CDR3 runs 12 residues. In germline, CDR1 is ENHRY, CDR2 SYGVKD. CDR3 bases: TGTGCCATCAGCCCGACAGGAGATACGCAGTATTTT. Its translation is CAISPTGDTQYF.

This clonotype was counted many times. DNA for the CDR3: TGTGCCAGCAGCCTCCCAGGGACAGCTTCCTACGAGCAGTACTTC. Translating it yields CASSLPGTASYEQYF. The rearrangement uses TRBV11-2 and TRBJ2-7, with 7 bases lining up with TRBD1. This CDR3 is 15 amino acids long. J lost 1 base, V lost 5 bases, and 8 bases had no gene match. Per germline, CDR1 SGHAT and CDR2 FQNNGV.

This clonotype came up many times. The chain couples TRBV29-1 to TRBJ2-5; the D gene is possibly TRBD1 (6 bases). Trimming took off 6 bases at V and 5 bases at J, with 10 bases between the two ends. Germline V CDR1 and CDR2: SQVTM, ANQGSEA. There are 11 residues in the CDR3. The CDR3 DNA is TGCAGCGTCGGGACATTGGAGACCCAGTACTTC. It codes for CSVGTLETQYF.

CDR3 protein: CASSRGQVFFGELFF. The CDR3 region has the DNA TGTGCCAGCAGCCGCGGACAAGTTTTCTTCGGGGAGCTGTTTTTT. The chain uses TRBV6-2 or TRBV6-3 and TRBJ2-2; TRBD1 might be the D (5 bases). The CDR3 spans 15 residues. The germline V gene encodes CDR1 MNHEY and CDR2 SVGEGT. The V end lost 6 bases, the J end lost 7 bases, and 18 bases lay between the germline ends.

The V gene is TRBV12-3 or TRBV12-4, the J gene TRBJ1-1, with TRBD1 matching over 7 bases. This CDR3 has 14 residues. J lost 1 base, V lost 5 bases, and 4 bases had no gene match. In DNA form, the CDR3 reads TGTGCCAGCAGTCCCGGACAGGAGAACACTGAAGCTTTCTTT. It specifies CASSPGQENTEAFF.

This clonotype has only a few counts. In DNA, the CDR3 is TGTGCCAGCAGCTTAATACAGACCTATGGCTACACCTTC. It encodes CASSLIQTYGYTF. This chain joins TRBV7-2 and TRBJ1-2; D is uncertain. The CDR3 runs 13 residues. Germline CDR1 is SGHTA and CDR2 is FQGNSA. Trimming left V 2 bases short and J 4 bases short, with 8 bases between.

This chain links TRBV29-1 with TRBJ1-2; possibly TRBD1 for D (6 bases). CDR3 length: 12 amino acids. CDR1 is SQVTM, CDR2 ANQGSEA, per germline. Trimming pared 7 bases from V and 1 base from J, leaving 10 bases between. The CDR3 region has the DNA TGCAGCGCGACAGGAAATAACTATGGCTACACCTTC. Protein: CSATGNNYGYTF.

J is TRBJ1-3 and V is TRBV18; TRBD1 agrees at 8 bases. CDR1 and CDR2 (germline): KGHSH, LQKENI. The CDR3 has 16 residues. V gave up 4 bases and J gave up 0 bases; unmatched junction bases: 5. CDR3 nucleotide sequence: TGTGCCAGCTCACGCGGGACAGGAGACTCTGGAAACACCATATATTTT. It encodes CASSRGTGDSGNTIYF.

This clonotype was detected once. The V call is TRBV12-5, the J call TRBJ2-1; 8 bases fit TRBD2. There are 18 residues in the CDR3. Germline CDR1 reads LGHNT; CDR2 reads FRNRAP. V dropped 4 bases and J dropped 0; count of bases not matched to a gene: 11. CDR3 sequence: CASGSPSSGSSSYNEQFF. The CDR3 coding sequence is TGTGCTAGTGGTTCCCCTTCTAGCGGGTCTAGCTCCTACAATGAGCAGTTCTTC.

This clonotype was counted between two and nine times. The gene calls are TRBV6-2 or TRBV6-3 and TRBJ1-5, with 10 bases that match TRBD1. Germline V lookup: CDR1 MNHEY, CDR2 SVGEGT. V lost 4 bases and J lost 6; bases outside the gene matches: 0. The CDR3 is 13 amino acids. The CDR3 coding sequence is TGTGCCAGCAGTTGGACAGGGGGTCAGCCCCAGCATTTT. Its translation is CASSWTGGQPQHF.

The chain couples TRBV6-2 or TRBV6-3 to TRBJ2-1; 7 nucleotides line up with TRBD1. V lost 2 bases and J lost 7; bases outside the gene matches: 5. Germline lookup yields CDR1 MNHEY and CDR2 SVGEGT. The CDR3 extends over 14 amino acids. The CDR3: CASSYRGLKNEQFF. The CDR3 region has the DNA TGTGCCAGCAGTTACAGGGGGCTGAAAAATGAGCAGTTCTTC.

The chain recombines TRBV28 with TRBJ2-7, with 8 bases aligning to TRBD1. The germline V gene encodes CDR1 MDHEN and CDR2 SYDVKM. With V trimmed by 7 bases and J by 9 bases, 8 bases remained unmatched. CDR3 length: 12 amino acids. The CDR3 sequence: CASKTGDASQYF. The CDR3 DNA is TGTGCCAGCAAGACAGGGGATGCGTCGCAGTACTTC.

This clonotype has only a few counts. The CDR3 loop is CASSHSGGARNEQFF. CDR3 nucleotides: TGTGCCAGCAGCCATAGCGGGGGGGCCCGCAATGAGCAGTTCTTC. This rearrangement joins TRBV3-1 to TRBJ2-1, with 11 bases matching TRBD2. This CDR3 spans 15 amino acids. With V trimmed by 3 bases and J by 6 bases, 4 bases remained unmatched. CDR1 LGHDT and CDR2 YNNKEL come from the germline V gene (reference sequence).